Presented here are 7 T cell receptor beta chains from one specimen sequenced in a study of blood T cell repertoires in COVID-19. Sequenced by immunoSEQ multiplex PCR; TCRdb stores in-frame clones only, minus some. There are 9,700 or so clones in the sample; over 70% occur only once, and 7% to 9.5% lies in the top ten. Sequencing input: peripheral blood. Receptors were obtained from a man between 65 and 85 years old with active COVID-19.

The chain recombines TRBV5-6 with TRBJ2-7; 7 bases fit TRBD1. Per germline, CDR1 SGHDT and CDR2 YYEEEE. The CDR3 covers 15 residues. The trim removed 3 bases at V and 6 bases at J, leaving 12 bases unmatched. The CDR3 nucleotides are TGTGCCAGCAGCTCATCCATTACAGGGGACCGCGAGCAGTACTTC. Residues: CASSSSITGDREQYF.

This chain joins TRBV4-3 and TRBJ2-4; D is perhaps TRBD2 (6 bases). V lost 3 bases and J 2 bases, leaving 11 bases between the germline ends. Looked up from germline, CDR1 is LGHNA and CDR2 is YSLEER. The CDR3 loop spans 15 amino acids. CDR3 DNA sequence: TGCGCCAGCAGCCAGGCCCGGACTACCAAAAACATTCAGTACTTC. Amino acids: CASSQARTTKNIQYF.

This chain uses TRBV7-8 with TRBJ2-1, with TRBD2 identical over 7 bases. Trimming cost V 6 bases and J 0 bases; bases outside gene matches: 8. Germline V gene data show CDR1 as SGHVS and CDR2 as FQNEAQ. CDR3 length: 16 residues. This chain's CDR3 is CASRLGGLSSYNEQFF. CDR3 bases: TGTGCCAGCAGGCTCGGGGGGTTAAGCTCCTACAATGAGCAGTTCTTC.

The chain employs TRBV24-1 and TRBJ1-2, with TRBD1 matching over 7 bases. The CDR3 has 13 amino acids. J was trimmed by 8 bases and V by 4 bases; bases with no gene match: 6. CDR1 is KGHDR, CDR2 SFDVKD, per germline. CDR3 bases: TGTGCCACCAGTGAACCGGGACAGCGAGGCTACACCTTC. Its protein product is CATSEPGQRGYTF.

This clone was seen just once. This sequence joins TRBV5-1 and TRBJ2-5, with 9 bases matching TRBD2. The CDR3 loop spans 13 amino acids. Germline V gene sequence: CDR1 SGHRS, CDR2 YFSETQ. The junction had 5 bases not matched to a gene; V was cut back by 6 bases and J by 5 bases. Written as DNA, the CDR3 is TGCGCCAGCATGGCTAGCGGGGTGGAGACCCAGTACTTC. This codes for CASMASGVETQYF.

The gene calls are TRBV9 and TRBJ2-5; 10 bases are a match to TRBD1. CDR1 is SGDLS, CDR2 YYNGEE, per germline. The J segment lost 4 bases and the V segment lost 3 bases, leaving 6 bases of the junction unmatched. CDR3 length equals 15 residues. CDR3 nucleotide sequence: TGTGCCAGCAGCGATGGGGGACAGGGGAGAGAGACCCAGTACTTC. Translated, it gives CASSDGGQGRETQYF.

The chain links TRBV9 to TRBJ2-1; 10 bases agree with TRBD1. Per germline, CDR1 SGDLS and CDR2 YYNGEE. This CDR3 has 15 residues. Germline trimming cut 4 bases from V and 2 bases from J; bases unmatched to any gene: 3. The CDR3 spells CASSPGTGAYNEQFF. Written as DNA, the CDR3 is TGTGCCAGCAGCCCCGGGACAGGGGCCTACAATGAGCAGTTCTTC. Together with reference TRBV9 and TRBJ2-1, the CDR3 gives the full variable domain: DSGVTQTPKHLITATGQRVTLRCSPRSGDLSVYWYQQSLDQGLQFLIQYYNGEERAKGNILERFSAQQFPDLHSELNLSSLELGDSALYFCASSPGTGAYNEQFFGPGTRLTVL.